The 23 T cell receptor beta chains presented below share a single source sample, sequenced in a study of T cells in Graves' hyperthyroidism and ophthalmopathy. Amplification of TCR beta CDR3 regions used RNA as the template. When the TCR CDR3 underwent first-round RT-PCR, the HTBI primer set was used. One entry per CDR3 protein results from TCRdb running MiXCR on the multiplex PCR reads. The table shows 600,000 to 700,000 distinct CDR3 sequences, with approximately 15% occurring only once. The material sequenced was blood. Receptors were obtained from a woman aged 35 to 49 with Graves' ophthalmopathy.

The chain recombines TRBV19 with TRBJ2-7; D gene uncertain. Germline V gene sequence: CDR1 LNHDA, CDR2 SQIVND (reference sequence). The CDR3 spans 14 residues. V was pared by 5 bases and J by 2 bases, with 13 bases between. The CDR3 bases are TGTGCCAGTAGTCTCGCCCCCTGGGCCTACGAGCAGTACTTC. Its translation: CASSLAPWAYEQYF.

V is TRBV7-2 and J is TRBJ2-7; 9 bases are a match to TRBD2. Germline trimming cut 5 bases from V and 3 bases from J; bases unmatched to any gene: 8. Germline-derived CDR1 and CDR2 are SGHTA and FQGNSA. There are 15 residues in the CDR3. The CDR3 nucleotides are TGTGCCAGCAGCCAACTTAGCGGGAGTTACTACGAGCAGTACTTC. This gives the protein CASSQLSGSYYEQYF.

This clonotype was seen at least ten times. This chain connects TRBV6-2 or TRBV6-3 to TRBJ2-7; tentative D call: TRBD1 (6 bases). V was pared by 2 bases and J by 6 bases, with 11 bases between. The CDR3 consists of 13 residues. Germline loops: CDR1 MNHEY, CDR2 SVGEGT. CDR3 bases: TGTGCCAGCAGTTACCACAGGGCCTTCGAGCAGTACTTC. Protein product: CASSYHRAFEQYF.

This clonotype was counted only a few times. DNA for the CDR3: TGTGCCAGCAGTGAATTCGGGGCCGGAGCCCCGTTCGAGCAGTACTTC. As protein: CASSEFGAGAPFEQYF. The J gene is TRBJ2-7, the V gene TRBV25-1, with D perhaps assigned TRBD1 or TRBD2 (5 bases each). The ends were cut back, 1 base at V and 6 bases at J, with 19 bases in the middle. CDR3 size: 16 residues. Germline lookup yields CDR1 MGHDK and CDR2 SYGVNS.

On this clonotype itself: A single base separates this from a much larger clone, so it may be a read error. The chain joins TRBV6-2 or TRBV6-3 to TRBJ1-1, with TRBD1 identical over 7 bases. V lost 2 bases and J lost 4; bases outside the gene matches: 1. The germline gives CDR1 MNHEY, CDR2 SVGEGT. This CDR3 has 13 residues. CDR3 residues: CASSYRGLTEAFF. The CDR3 nucleotides read TGTGCCAGCAGTTACAGGGGGCTCACTGAAGCTTTCTTT.

CDR3 protein: CASSKGPVNTEAFF. The CDR3 DNA sequence: TGTGCCAGCAGTAAAGGACCCGTGAACACTGAAGCTTTCTTT. The J gene is TRBJ1-1, the V gene TRBV7-2; D gene ambiguous. The CDR3 runs to 14 residues. V dropped 6 bases and J dropped 0 bases, with 11 bases sitting between them. Germline-derived CDR1 and CDR2 are SGHTA and FQGNSA. Full variable domain (outside the CDR3, taken from reference TRBV7-2 and TRBJ1-1): GAGVSQSPSNKVTEKGKDVELRCDPISGHTALYWYRQSLGQGLEFLIYFQGNSAPDKSGLPSDRFSAERTGGSVSTLTIQRTQQEDSAVYLCASSKGPVNTEAFFGQGTRLTVV.

This clonotype was observed a single time. The chain carries TRBV6-1 and TRBJ2-7; weak D call: TRBD2 (6 bases). This CDR3 has 15 amino acids. V was trimmed by 5 bases and J by 0 bases, leaving 14 bases between them. Germline lookup yields CDR1 MNHNS and CDR2 SASEGT. Here the CDR3 reads CASSRVAASSYEQYF. The DNA for the CDR3 is TGTGCCAGCAGTCGTGTAGCGGCCTCCTCCTACGAGCAGTACTTC.

This clonotype appeared many times. The chain links TRBV28 to TRBJ2-7; tentative D call: TRBD1 (6 bases). Per the germline V gene, CDR1 is MDHEN and CDR2 is SYDVKM. This CDR3 has 15 amino acids. The V and J ends lost 7 bases and 7 bases respectively, with 23 bases between them. The CDR3 loop is CASTFLRGALEEQYF. DNA of the CDR3: TGTGCCAGCACGTTTCTCAGGGGAGCCCTAGAAGAGCAGTACTTC.

This clonotype was observed many times. The chain combines TRBV7-3 with TRBJ2-5; TRBD1 matches 9 bases. V shed 4 bases and J 7 bases; nucleotides not matched to a gene: 10. Germline V gene sequence: CDR1 SGHTA, CDR2 FQGTGA. The CDR3 is made up of 15 amino acids. In nucleotides, the CDR3 is TGTGCCAGCAGCTCCCAAGGGGACAGGGCGGGGACCCAGTACTTC. Protein: CASSSQGDRAGTQYF.

This clonotype has ten or more counts. The V and J genes are TRBV7-3 and TRBJ2-7; 14 positions match TRBD2. The CDR3 length is 21 residues. Germline CDR1 SGHTA, CDR2 FQGTGA. The V gene end was trimmed by 3 bases and the J gene end by 3 bases; junction bases not matched to a gene: 19. CDR3 nucleotide sequence: TGTGCCAGCAGCTTCCTCCGGGAGCACCTCAGGGGACTAGCGGGAGTCTACGAGCAGTACTTC. This translates into CASSFLREHLRGLAGVYEQYF.

This clonotype was seen many times. The chain uses TRBV19 and TRBJ1-2, with D unresolved. The CDR3 loop spans 12 amino acids. V dropped 7 bases and J dropped 6 bases, with 12 bases sitting between them. Germline CDR1 reads LNHDA; CDR2 reads SQIVND (reference sequence). CDR3 sequence reads: CASKKGWDGYTF. The CDR3 DNA reads as TGTGCCAGTAAGAAGGGATGGGATGGCTACACCTTC.

This clonotype was recorded many times. The V and J genes are TRBV30 and TRBJ2-6; D is unresolved. CDR1 and CDR2 (germline): GTSNPN, SVGIG (reference sequence). Trimming pared 3 bases from V and 0 bases from J, leaving 3 bases between. This CDR3 contains 13 residues. The CDR3 DNA follows: TGTGCCTGGAGGAACTCTGGGGCCAACGTCCTGACTTTC. It encodes CAWRNSGANVLTF.

The genes are TRBV27 and TRBJ2-7, with 13 bases identical to TRBD2. Looked up from germline, CDR1 is MNHEY and CDR2 is SMNVEV (reference sequence). The J segment lost 2 bases and the V segment lost 5 bases, leaving 15 bases of the junction unmatched. This CDR3 is 19 amino acids long. The CDR3 sequence: CASSLVAPGLAGFTYEQYF. CDR3 nucleotide sequence: TGTGCCAGCAGTCTCGTCGCCCCGGGACTAGCGGGATTCACCTACGAGCAGTACTTC.

This clonotype was seen repeatedly, ten times or more. The chain recombines TRBV27 with TRBJ2-2; 10 bases map to TRBD2. CDR1 and CDR2 (germline): MNHEY, SMNVEV (reference sequence). The CDR3 consists of 15 residues. J gave up 3 bases and V 8 bases, and 6 bases lay outside the gene matches. CDR3 in amino acids: CASRGLAGDTGELFF. CDR3 DNA: TGTGCCAGCCGTGGGCTAGCGGGAGACACCGGGGAGCTGTTTTTT.

This clonotype appeared many times. V is TRBV19 and J is TRBJ2-4, with D perhaps matching TRBD1 (6 bases). Trimming pared 10 bases from V and 2 bases from J, leaving 18 bases between. The CDR3 extends over 15 amino acids. Germline CDR1 is LNHDA and CDR2 is SQIVND (reference sequence). CDR3 amino acids: CATRPAGTPKNIQYF. The CDR3 nucleotides are TGTGCCACCAGACCCGCCGGGACACCCAAAAACATTCAGTACTTC.

The chain links TRBV11-2 to TRBJ2-7; 11 nucleotides agree with TRBD2. This CDR3 region has 14 residues. V was clipped by 0 bases and J by 7 bases; unmatched bases: 2. In germline, CDR1 is SGHAT, CDR2 FQNNGV. This CDR3 reads CASSLEASGREQYF. Written as DNA, the CDR3 is TGTGCCAGCAGCTTAGAAGCTAGCGGGAGGGAGCAGTACTTC.

The table lists this clonotype with many counts. The V and J genes are TRBV6-4 and TRBJ1-3, with unresolved D. Germline CDR1 MRHNA, CDR2 SNTAGT. The CDR3 loop spans 17 amino acids. V shed 7 bases and J shed 0 bases, with 19 bases lying between them. CDR3 residues: CASTKSGFASSGNTIYF. In nucleotides, the CDR3 is TGTGCCAGCACCAAATCGGGCTTCGCTAGCTCTGGAAACACCATATATTTT.

This clonotype was seen only a few times. No conserved phenylalanine or tryptophan is present at the end of the CDR3, so a read error is the likely explanation. The chain joins TRBV2 to TRBJ1-1; TRBD1 is a possible D gene (5 bases). Germline V gives CDR1 SNHLY, CDR2 FYNNEI. The CDR3 sequence is 14 residues long. Between the trimmed V and J ends, which lost 5 bases and 1 base, there was a span of 11 bases. The DNA of the CDR3 is TGTGCCAGCAGTTTAGGGGACGGGAACACTGAAGCTTTCCTT. It is translated as CASSLGDGNTEAFL.

The table lists this clonotype with many counts. The chain uses TRBV27 and TRBJ1-1, with a tentative D call TRBD1 (5 bases). Trimming stripped 7 bases from V and 4 bases from J, with 22 bases between. Germline CDR1 MNHEY, CDR2 SMNVEV (reference sequence). The CDR3 totals 16 residues. This CDR3 is CASTLLGVGPSTEAFF. CDR3 DNA sequence: TGTGCCAGCACCCTATTAGGGGTTGGGCCGAGCACTGAAGCTTTCTTT.

Many counts were recorded for this clonotype. The V and J genes are TRBV11-2 and TRBJ2-7, with a tentative D call TRBD1 (6 bases). The CDR3 covers 14 residues. V lost 0 bases to trimming and J lost 3 bases, with 9 bases between them. Germline V gene data show CDR1 as SGHAT and CDR2 as FQNNGV. The CDR3 coding sequence is TGTGCCAGCAGCTTAGACAGGGGCGTCTACGAGCAGTACTTC. Protein sequence: CASSLDRGVYEQYF. Filled out from reference TRBV11-2 and TRBJ2-7, the complete variable domain reads EAGVAQSPRYKIIEKRQSVAFWCNPISGHATLYWYQQILGQGPKLLIQFQNNGVVDDSQLPKDRFSAERLKGVDSTLKIQPAKLEDSAVYLCASSLDRGVYEQYFGPGTRLTVT.

This rearrangement joins TRBV28 to TRBJ2-6; D not certain. The length of the CDR3 is 16 residues. The V end lost 4 bases, the J end lost 0 bases, and 10 bases lay between the germline ends. In germline, CDR1 is MDHEN, CDR2 SYDVKM. For the CDR3, the DNA is TGTGCCAGCAGTTCAACTGACCGCTCTGGGGCCAACGTCCTGACTTTC. Protein: CASSSTDRSGANVLTF.

The chain combines TRBV28 with TRBJ1-2, with 7 bases lining up with TRBD1. This CDR3 spans 14 amino acids. Germline loops: CDR1 MDHEN, CDR2 SYDVKM. Trimming cost V 5 bases and J 3 bases; bases outside gene matches: 6. CDR3 amino acids: CASSISGGDYGYTF. Written as DNA, the CDR3 is TGTGCCAGCAGTATCTCAGGGGGAGACTATGGCTACACCTTC.

This clonotype has a count of ten or more. The genes are TRBV10-2 and TRBJ2-7; perhaps TRBD1 as D (5 bases). From germline, CDR1 is WSHSY and CDR2 SAAADI. The CDR3 sequence is 16 residues long. With 0 bases removed from V and 0 bases from J, the gap between germline ends came to 12 bases. CDR3 coding DNA: TGCGCCAGCAGTGAGTCGGAAGGGGATCCCTCCTACGAGCAGTACTTC. Translated: CASSESEGDPSYEQYF.